Listed here are 7 T cell receptor beta chains from one sample, sequenced in a study of blood T cell repertoires in COVID-19. The method was immunoSEQ multiplex PCR; TCRdb's version includes in-frame clones alone and lacks a portion of them. Of 210,000 or so clones in the sample, approximately 80% were seen once. Sequenced material: PBMCs or T cells enriched from blood (not recorded which). All receptors come from a woman aged 40 to 50 with acute COVID-19.

This clone has ten or more counts. This chain uses TRBV10-3 with TRBJ2-1; 8 bases are a match to TRBD2. Germline assignment: CDR1 ENHRY and CDR2 SYGVKD. There are 13 residues in the CDR3. Germline trimming cut 10 bases from V and 0 bases from J; bases unmatched to any gene: 2. The DNA for the CDR3 is TGTGCCACCGGGGGGGCCTCCTACAATGAGCAGTTCTTC. Its translation: CATGGASYNEQFF.

The J gene is TRBJ2-7, the V gene TRBV13, with D perhaps matching TRBD2 (6 bases). The V gene lost 5 bases and the J gene lost 0 bases, with 11 bases spanning the gap. CDR1 is PRHDT, CDR2 FYEKMQ, per germline (reference sequence). The CDR3 has 14 residues. The CDR3, as DNA: TGTGCCAGCAGCGTCGGGGGAAACTCCTACGAGCAGTACTTC. This translates into CASSVGGNSYEQYF.

This chain joins TRBV27 and TRBJ1-6, with 9 bases that match TRBD1. Germline loops: CDR1 MNHEY, CDR2 SMNVEV (reference sequence). The length of the CDR3 is 15 residues. The J segment lost 7 bases and the V segment lost 6 bases, leaving 7 bases of the junction unmatched. The CDR3: CASRWTGVLNSPLHF. Here the CDR3 DNA reads TGTGCCAGCAGATGGACAGGGGTACTCAATTCACCCCTCCACTTT.

This clone was observed a few times. The chain carries TRBV5-1 and TRBJ1-3; 7 positions match TRBD1. CDR1 and CDR2 (germline): SGHRS, YFSETQ. The CDR3 sequence is 18 residues long. Unmatched junction bases numbered 15, after V lost 4 bases and J lost 2 bases. CDR3 in amino acids: CASSPRGQGSATGNTIYF. CDR3 nucleotides: TGCGCCAGCAGCCCGAGGGGGCAGGGCTCGGCCACTGGAAACACCATATATTTT.

The chain has TRBV11-2 and TRBJ2-5; a possible D gene is TRBD2 (5 bases). Germline V gene sequence: CDR1 SGHAT, CDR2 FQNNGV. V was shortened by 4 bases and J by 4 bases, with 10 bases between the two germline ends. The CDR3 totals 13 residues. The CDR3 loop is CASSSVRGETQYF. Written as DNA, the CDR3 is TGTGCCAGCAGCTCCGTTCGGGGAGAGACCCAGTACTTC.

The rearrangement joins TRBV28 to TRBJ2-2; perhaps TRBD1 as D (6 bases). The V and J ends lost 5 bases and 6 bases respectively, with 16 bases between them. The germline V gene has CDR1 MDHEN and CDR2 SYDVKM. The CDR3 extends over 15 amino acids. The CDR3 region is CASSIKQGSAGELFF. The CDR3 DNA sequence: TGTGCCAGCAGTATCAAACAGGGATCTGCCGGGGAGCTGTTTTTT.

The CDR3 DNA reads TGTGCCAGCAAGGGGGGGGGACCATCTGAAGCTTTCTTT. It specifies CASKGGGPSEAFF. The chain employs TRBV12-3 or TRBV12-4 and TRBJ1-1; the D gene is possibly TRBD1 (6 bases). Between the trimmed V and J ends, which lost 7 bases and 6 bases, there was a span of 15 bases. This CDR3 is built from 13 residues.